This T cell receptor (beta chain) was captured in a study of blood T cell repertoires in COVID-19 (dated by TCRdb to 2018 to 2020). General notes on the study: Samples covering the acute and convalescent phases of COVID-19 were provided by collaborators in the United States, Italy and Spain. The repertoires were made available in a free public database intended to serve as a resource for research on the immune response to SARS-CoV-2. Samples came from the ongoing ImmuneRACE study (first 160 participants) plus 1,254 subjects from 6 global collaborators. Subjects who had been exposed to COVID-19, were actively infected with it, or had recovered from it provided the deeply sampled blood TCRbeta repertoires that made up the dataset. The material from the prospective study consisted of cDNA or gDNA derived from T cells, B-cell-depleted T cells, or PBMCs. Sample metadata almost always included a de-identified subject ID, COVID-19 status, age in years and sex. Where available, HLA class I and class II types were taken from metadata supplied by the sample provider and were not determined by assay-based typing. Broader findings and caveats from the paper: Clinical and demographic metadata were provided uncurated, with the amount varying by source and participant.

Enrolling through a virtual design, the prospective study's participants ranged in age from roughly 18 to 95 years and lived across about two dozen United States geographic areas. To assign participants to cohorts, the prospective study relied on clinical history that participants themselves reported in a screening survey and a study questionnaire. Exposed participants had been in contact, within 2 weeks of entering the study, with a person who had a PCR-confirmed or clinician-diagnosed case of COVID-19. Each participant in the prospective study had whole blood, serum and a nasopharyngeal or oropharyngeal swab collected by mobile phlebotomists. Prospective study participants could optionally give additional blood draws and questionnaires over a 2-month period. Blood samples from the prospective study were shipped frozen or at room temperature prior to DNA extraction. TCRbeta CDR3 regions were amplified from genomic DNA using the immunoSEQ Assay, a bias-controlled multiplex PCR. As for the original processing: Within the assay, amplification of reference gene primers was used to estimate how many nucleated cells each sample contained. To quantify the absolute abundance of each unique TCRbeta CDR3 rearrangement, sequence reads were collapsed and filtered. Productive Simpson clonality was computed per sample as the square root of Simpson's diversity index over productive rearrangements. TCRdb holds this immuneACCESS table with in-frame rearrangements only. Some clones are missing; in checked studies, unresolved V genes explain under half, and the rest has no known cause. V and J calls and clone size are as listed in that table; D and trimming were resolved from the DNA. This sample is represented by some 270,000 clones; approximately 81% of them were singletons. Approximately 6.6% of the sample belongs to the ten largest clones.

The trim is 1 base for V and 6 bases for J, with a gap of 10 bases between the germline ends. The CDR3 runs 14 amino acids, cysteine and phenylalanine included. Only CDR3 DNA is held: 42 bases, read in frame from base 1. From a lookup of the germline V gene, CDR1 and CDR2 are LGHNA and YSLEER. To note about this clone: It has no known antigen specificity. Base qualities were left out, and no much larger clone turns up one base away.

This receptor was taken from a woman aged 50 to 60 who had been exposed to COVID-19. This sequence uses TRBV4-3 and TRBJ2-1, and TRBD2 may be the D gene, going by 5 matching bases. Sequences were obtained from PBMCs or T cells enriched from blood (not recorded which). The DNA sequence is TGCGCCAGCAGCCAAGTAACGGGGAGCAATGAGCAGTTCTTC. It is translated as CASSQVTGSNEQFF.